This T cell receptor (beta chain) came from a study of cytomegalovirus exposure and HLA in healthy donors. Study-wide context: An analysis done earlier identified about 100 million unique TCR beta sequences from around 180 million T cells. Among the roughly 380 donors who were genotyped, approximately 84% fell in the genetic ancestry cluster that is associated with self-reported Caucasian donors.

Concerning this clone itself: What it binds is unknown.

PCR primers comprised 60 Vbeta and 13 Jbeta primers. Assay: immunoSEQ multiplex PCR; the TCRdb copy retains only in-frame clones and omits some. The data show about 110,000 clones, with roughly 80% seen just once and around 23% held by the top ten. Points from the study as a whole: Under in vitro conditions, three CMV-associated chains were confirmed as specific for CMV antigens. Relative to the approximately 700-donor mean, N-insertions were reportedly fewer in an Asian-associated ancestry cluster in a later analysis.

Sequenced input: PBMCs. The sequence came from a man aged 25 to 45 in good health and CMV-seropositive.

CDR3 coding DNA: TGTGCCAGCAGTGAAGCCTCTAGCGGGGGTTACGAGCAGTACTTC. This codes for CASSEASSGGYEQYF. The rearrangement joins TRBV2 to TRBJ2-7; TRBD2 matches at 10 bases. Trimming at V came to 0 bases and at J to 4 bases, leaving 3 bases not matched to a gene. The germline V gene encodes CDR1 SNHLY and CDR2 FYNNEI. CDR3 length: 15 amino acids.